A single sample is the source of the 17 T cell receptor beta chains below, sequenced in a study of breast tumors, draining lymph nodes, adjacent tissues. TCRdb recomputed calls from the multiplex PCR reads with MiXCR, one row per CDR3 protein. Here the sample spans about 200,000 distinct CDR3 sequences, about 34% being singletons. Breast cancer patients provided tissue from their axillary draining lymph nodes. Material: axillary lymph node tissue. The origin of the receptors is a female donor with breast cancer. Some clones in this sample may be carry-over from other donors' samples.

As concerns this clonotype: Germline is not matched at one junction end, which may reflect a read error. V is TRBV7-6 and J is TRBJ2-5; D is tentatively TRBD1 or TRBD2 (9 bases each). In germline, CDR1 is SGHVS, CDR2 FNYEAQ. The CDR3 has 16 amino acids. Here the CDR3 reads CASSLAGQGSHETQYF. CDR3 in DNA: TGTGCCAGCAGCCTAGCGGGACAGGGCAGCCACGAGACCCAGTACTTC.

The V and J genes are TRBV7-9 and TRBJ2-6; 7 bases map to TRBD1. The ends lost 5 bases at V and 0 bases at J; junction bases unmatched: 13. Per germline, CDR1 SEHNR and CDR2 FQNEAQ (reference sequence). This CDR3 comprises 19 residues. The CDR3 reads CASSPRTGRLSSGANVLTF. CDR3 coding DNA: TGTGCCAGCAGCCCCAGGACAGGTAGACTGAGCTCTGGGGCCAACGTCCTGACTTTC.

The chain has TRBV20-1 and TRBJ2-7, with 11 bases that match TRBD2. Unmatched junction bases numbered 13, after V lost 6 bases and J lost 3 bases. Germline CDR1 reads DFQATT; CDR2 reads SNEGSKA (reference sequence). The length of the CDR3 is 16 residues. In DNA, the CDR3 is TGCAGTGCCAGCAGCCCTACTAGCGGGAGTAACTACGAGCAGTACTTC. Translating gives CSASSPTSGSNYEQYF.

This clonotype was counted ten times or more. This rearrangement joins TRBV9 to TRBJ2-1; D unresolved. This CDR3 spans 15 amino acids. Trimming stripped 0 bases from V and 5 bases from J, with 12 bases between. The germline V gene has CDR1 SGDLS and CDR2 YYNGEE. CDR3 amino acids: CASSVAGLENNEQFF. CDR3 coding DNA: TGTGCCAGCAGCGTAGCTGGCCTGGAGAACAATGAGCAGTTCTTC.

In this sample, this clonotype turned up many times. The chain links TRBV2 to TRBJ1-1, with D uncertain. V was shortened by 8 bases and J by 5 bases, with 9 bases between the two germline ends. The CDR3 runs 11 residues. Germline values: CDR1 SNHLY, CDR2 FYNNEI. The CDR3 DNA reads TGTGCCAGCTCCCGGGAGACTGAAGCTTTCTTT. It is translated as CASSRETEAFF. The whole variable domain, filled in from reference TRBV2 and TRBJ1-1, reads EPEVTQTPSHQVTQMGQEVILRCVPISNHLYFYWYRQILGQKVEFLVSFYNNEISEKSEIFDDQFSVERPDGSNFTLKIRSTKLEDSAMYFCASSRETEAFFGQGTRLTVV.

This clonotype has ten or more counts. This chain connects TRBV20-1 to TRBJ2-7; 10 positions match TRBD2. V lost 3 bases to trimming and J lost 8 bases; unmatched junction nucleotides: 7. The CDR3 has 13 amino acids. CDR1 and CDR2 (germline): DFQATT, SNEGSKA (reference sequence). CDR3 nucleotides: TGCAGTGCTAGCTCTAGCGGGAGTTCGAAGCAGTACTTC. Its translation is CSASSSGSSKQYF.

CDR3 in DNA: TGTGCCAGCAGCTTAACGGTGGGCCCTGGGGCCAACGTCCTGACTTTC. Its translation is CASSLTVGPGANVLTF. J is TRBJ2-6 and V is TRBV7-3; D gene ambiguous. Germline CDR1 and CDR2: SGHTA and FQGTGA. The V end lost 0 bases, the J end lost 2 bases, and 8 bases lay between the germline ends. The CDR3 has 16 amino acids.

This clonotype has only a few counts. V is TRBV11-2 and J is TRBJ2-1; 13 nucleotides align to TRBD2. V lost 5 bases and J lost 8; bases outside the gene matches: 15. From germline, CDR1 is SGHAT and CDR2 FQNNGV. The CDR3 spans 18 residues. The CDR3 here is CASSPRGATSGGRDEQFF. CDR3 in DNA: TGTGCCAGCAGCCCAAGGGGGGCGACTAGCGGGGGGCGGGATGAGCAGTTCTTC.

This clonotype was counted many times. The chain recombines TRBV12-3 or TRBV12-4 with TRBJ2-3, with 7 bases aligning to TRBD1. The CDR3 extends over 14 amino acids. Trimming cost V 5 bases and J 4 bases; bases outside gene matches: 6. The CDR3 is CASSTGQVADTQYF. In DNA, the CDR3 is TGTGCCAGCAGTACCGGACAGGTGGCAGATACGCAGTATTTT.

A few counts support this clonotype. The genes are TRBV5-4 and TRBJ2-2; D remains unclear. V was shortened by 4 bases and J by 6 bases, with 7 bases between the two germline ends. In germline, CDR1 is SGHNT, CDR2 YYREEE (reference sequence). The CDR3 covers 12 residues. CDR3 sequence reads: CASSTFPGELFF. The CDR3 DNA reads TGTGCCAGCAGCACCTTTCCCGGGGAGCTGTTTTTT.

This clonotype was observed many times. The chain couples TRBV10-3 to TRBJ2-2; TRBD2 matches 10 bases. Germline V gives CDR1 ENHRY, CDR2 SYGVKD. V shed 6 bases and J 6 bases; nucleotides not matched to a gene: 7. The CDR3 consists of 15 residues. The CDR3 loop reads CAIRAYLAGAGELFF. In nucleotides, the CDR3 is TGTGCCATCAGGGCGTACCTAGCGGGGGCCGGGGAGCTGTTTTTT.

Regarding this clonotype: A much larger clone differs by one base, so this may be a read error. The V and J genes are TRBV20-1 and TRBJ2-7; maybe TRBD1 (6 bases). The CDR3 length is 13 residues. Germline V gives CDR1 DFQATT, CDR2 SNEGSKA (reference sequence). V lost 1 base to trimming and J lost 0 bases, with 7 bases between them. CDR3 nucleotides: TGCAGTGCTAGAGGGGACAACTCCTACGAGCAGTACTTC. Protein product: CSARGDNSYEQYF.

Remarks on this clonotype: An end of the junction differs from the germline gene, which may be a read error. The chain carries TRBV19 and TRBJ2-3, with 13 bases that match TRBD2. The germline V gene has CDR1 LNHDA and CDR2 SQIVND (reference sequence). This CDR3 region has 12 residues. CDR3 in amino acids: CASSGPRLAGGF. CDR3 DNA sequence: TGTGCCAGTAGTGGGCCCCGACTAGCGGGAGGATTT. The full variable domain, rest sourced from reference TRBV19 and TRBJ2-3, is DGGITQSPKYLFRKEGQNVTLSCEQNLNHDAMYWYRQDPGQGLRLIYYSQIVNDFQKGDIAEGYSVSREKKESFPLTVTSAQKNPTAFYLCASSGPRLAGGFGPGTRLTVL.

The chain recombines TRBV6-1 with TRBJ2-7; D possibly corresponds to TRBD1 (6 bases). The CDR3 has 13 amino acids. Germline CDR1 is MNHNS and CDR2 is SASEGT. V was trimmed by 7 bases and J by 5 bases, leaving 15 bases between them. Here the CDR3 DNA reads TGTGCCAGCACCCCCAGGGGTAGGCACGAGCAGTACTTC. Its translation is CASTPRGRHEQYF.

This clonotype came up many times. The rearrangement uses TRBV19 and TRBJ2-6; D is possibly TRBD1 (5 bases). The germline CDR1 and CDR2 sequences are LNHDA and SQIVND (reference sequence). The CDR3 runs to 16 residues. The ends were cut back, 5 bases at V and 0 bases at J, with 11 bases in the middle. CDR3 region: CASSFRQSSGANVLTF. The CDR3 DNA is TGTGCCAGTAGTTTCCGACAGAGCTCTGGGGCCAACGTCCTGACTTTC.

This clonotype was seen at least ten times. V gene TRBV5-1 combines with J gene TRBJ2-1; 9 nucleotides line up with TRBD2. This CDR3 is built from 15 residues. The germline CDR1 and CDR2 sequences are SGHRS and YFSETQ. V was pared by 3 bases and J by 2 bases, with 3 bases of the junction left unmatched. CDR3 residues: CASSWVAGAYNEQFF. The CDR3 coding sequence is TGCGCCAGCAGCTGGGTAGCGGGAGCCTACAATGAGCAGTTCTTC. The complete variable domain, with remaining parts taken from reference TRBV5-1 and TRBJ2-1, reads KAGVTQTPRYLIKTRGQQVTLSCSPISGHRSVSWYQQTPGQGLQFLFEYFSETQRNKGNFPGRFSGRQFSNSRSEMNVSTLELGDSALYLCASSWVAGAYNEQFFGPGTRLTVL.

This clonotype was recorded at least ten times. One end of the junction is discordant with germline, which a read error may explain. V and J are TRBV7-6 and TRBJ1-2, with D possibly TRBD1 on 5 matching bases. Germline CDR1 is SGHVS and CDR2 is FNYEAQ. This CDR3 region has 15 residues. The CDR3 nucleotides read TGTGCCAGCAGCTTGGGGACCGGCGTTCCTTATGGCTACCCCTTC. It translates to CASSLGTGVPYGYPF.